Following are 4 T cell receptor beta chains from one sample sequenced in a study of cytomegalovirus exposure and HLA in healthy donors. PCR used 60 Vbeta primers and 13 Jbeta primers. Produced via immunoSEQ multiplex PCR; TCRdb's table is partial and in-frame only. With 100,000 to 150,000 clones in the sample, the ten largest clones hold more than 1.5%. The sequenced sample was PBMCs. The receptors shown here come from a woman in her thirties or forties in good health and CMV-seropositive.

The chain uses TRBV5-8 and TRBJ1-3, with a weak D call TRBD1 (5 bases). CDR3 size: 14 residues. The V end was cut by 6 bases, the J end by 5 bases, with 15 bases between. Germline V gene lookup returns CDR1 SGHTS and CDR2 YDEGEE. The CDR3 coding sequence is TGTGCCAGCAACGTAGGAGACAGCAGAAACACCATATATTTT. Translated: CASNVGDSRNTIYF.

The chain uses TRBV28 and TRBJ1-1; 8 bases fit TRBD1. With V trimmed by 7 bases and J by 5 bases, 6 bases remained unmatched. The CDR3 sequence is 13 residues long. Germline V gives CDR1 MDHEN, CDR2 SYDVKM. In DNA, the CDR3 is TGTGCCAGCATCCTGCAGGGGGCAACTGAAGCTTTCTTT. Encoded protein: CASILQGATEAFF.

The V call is TRBV19, the J call TRBJ1-5; 10 bases line up with TRBD1. CDR1 is LNHDA and CDR2 is SQIVND in the germline V gene (reference sequence). J was trimmed by 3 bases and V by 2 bases; bases with no gene match: 7. There are 17 residues in the CDR3. CDR3 in amino acids: CASSIPGQGPPNQPQHF. Written as DNA, the CDR3 is TGTGCCAGTAGTATACCGGGACAGGGGCCTCCCAATCAGCCCCAGCATTTT.

J is TRBJ1-1 and V is TRBV5-1, with 8 bases identical to TRBD1. Germline CDR1 and CDR2: SGHRS and YFSETQ. This CDR3 contains 17 residues. V trimming: 4 bases; J trimming: 4 bases; junction bases outside the gene matches: 15. The CDR3 is CASSGLGAGQGSTEAFF. DNA of the CDR3: TGCGCCAGCAGCGGGCTAGGTGCAGGACAGGGAAGCACTGAAGCTTTCTTT.